This T cell receptor (beta chain) was retrieved from a study of blood T cell repertoires in COVID-19. The assay was immunoSEQ multiplex PCR, and TCRdb's table has in-frame clones only and misses some. Of fewer than 400,000 clones detected, around 86% appear once; the ten largest clones hold over 2.5%. The CDR3 length is 17 residues. V shed 4 bases and J shed 5 bases, with 23 bases lying between them. The V gene's germline CDR1 is MNHNS and CDR2 SASEGT. The sequence came from a human donor in a cohort sampled during active COVID-19. The sequenced material came from peripheral blood. This chain links TRBV6-1 with TRBJ2-5; tentative D call: TRBD2 (6 bases). Here the CDR3 reads CASSATWEEGLKETQYF. The CDR3 DNA reads as TGTGCCAGCAGTGCGACATGGGAGGAGGGCTTAAAGGAGACCCAGTACTTC.